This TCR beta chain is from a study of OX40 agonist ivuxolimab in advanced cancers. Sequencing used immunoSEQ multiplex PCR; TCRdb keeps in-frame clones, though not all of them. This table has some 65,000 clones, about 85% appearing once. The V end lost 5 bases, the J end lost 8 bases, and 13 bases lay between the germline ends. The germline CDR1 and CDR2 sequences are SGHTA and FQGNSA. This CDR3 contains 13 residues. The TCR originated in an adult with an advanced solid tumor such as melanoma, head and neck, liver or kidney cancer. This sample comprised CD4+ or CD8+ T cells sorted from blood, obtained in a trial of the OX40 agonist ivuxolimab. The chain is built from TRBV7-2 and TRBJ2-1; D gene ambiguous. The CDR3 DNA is TGTGCCAGCAGCCCCTCCCGGGTAGATGAGCAGTTCTTC. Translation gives CASSPSRVDEQFF.